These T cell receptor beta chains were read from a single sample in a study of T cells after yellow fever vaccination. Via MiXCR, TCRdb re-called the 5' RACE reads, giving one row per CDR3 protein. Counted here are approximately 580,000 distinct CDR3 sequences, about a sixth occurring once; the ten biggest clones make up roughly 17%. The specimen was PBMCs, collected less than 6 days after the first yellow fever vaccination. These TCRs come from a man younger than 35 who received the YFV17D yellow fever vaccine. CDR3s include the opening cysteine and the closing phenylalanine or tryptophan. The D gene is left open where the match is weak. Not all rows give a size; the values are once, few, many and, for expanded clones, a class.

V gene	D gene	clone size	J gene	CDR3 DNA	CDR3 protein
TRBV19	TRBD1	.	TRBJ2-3	TGTGCCAGTAGTATGAGGCAGGGGACAGGATTCACAGATACGCAGTATTTT	CASSMRQGTGFTDTQYF
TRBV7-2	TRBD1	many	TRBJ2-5	TGTGCCAGCAGCTTAGGACAGGGGTGGACCCAGTACTTC	CASSLGQGWTQYF
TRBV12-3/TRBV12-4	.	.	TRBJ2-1	TGTGCCAGCAGTTTAGCGGGGGAGGCCTACAATGAGCAGTTCTTC	CASSLAGEAYNEQFF
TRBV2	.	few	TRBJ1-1	TGTGCCACCTCATTGGGGAACACTGAAGCTTTCTTT	CATSLGNTEAFF
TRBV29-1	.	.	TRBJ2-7	TGCAGCGTAGAATCAACCTACGAGCAGTACTTC	CSVESTYEQYF
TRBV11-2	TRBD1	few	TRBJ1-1	TGTGCCAGCAGCTTAGTCCCCAGGGGGCAAGCTTTCTTT	CASSLVPRGQAFF
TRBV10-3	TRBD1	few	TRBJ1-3	TGTGCCATCAGATACCGACAGGGAACTGGAAACACCATATATTTT	CAIRYRQGTGNTIYF
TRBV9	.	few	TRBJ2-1	TGTGCCAGCAGCGTGATTGGGGGCGGGGATGAGCAGTTCTTC	CASSVIGGGDEQFF
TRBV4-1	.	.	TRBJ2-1	TGCGCCAGCGGGCCACCGGGGAATGAGCAGTTCTTC	CASGPPGNEQFF
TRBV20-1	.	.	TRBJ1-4	TGCAGTGCTCCCACGGACAGCCTAGGGGAAAAACTGTTTTTT	CSAPTDSLGEKLFF
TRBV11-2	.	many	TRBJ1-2	TGTGCCAGCAGCTTATTATCCCCCCGGACAGCCAACTATGGCTACACCTTC	CASSLLSPRTANYGYTF
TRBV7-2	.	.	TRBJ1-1	TGTGCCAGCAGCTTAGATGGACGGTTCGAAGCTTTCTTT	CASSLDGRFEAFF
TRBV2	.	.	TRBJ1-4	TGTGCCAGCAGATCCAGAGGTGCAACTAATGAAAAACTGTTTTTT	CASRSRGATNEKLFF
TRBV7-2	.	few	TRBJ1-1	TGTGCCAGCAGCCGACAGGTTCGAAACACTGAAGCTTTCTTT	CASSRQVRNTEAFF
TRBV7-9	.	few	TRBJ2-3	TGTGCCAGCAGCTTCCGGGCCGTGACAGATACGCAGTATTTT	CASSFRAVTDTQYF
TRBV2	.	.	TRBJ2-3	TGTGCCAGCAGTCAGGACTCCCATACGCAGTATTTT	CASSQDSHTQYF
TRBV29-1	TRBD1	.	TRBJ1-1	TGCAGCGTTCGGGACAGGGAAGCGGTGAACACTGAAGCTTTCTTT	CSVRDREAVNTEAFF
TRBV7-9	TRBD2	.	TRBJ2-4	TGTGCCAGCAGCCCTCAAGTAGCGGGGGGCGCCAAAAACATTCAGTACTTC	CASSPQVAGGAKNIQYF
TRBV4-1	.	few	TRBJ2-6	TGCGCCAGCAGTCGCCCCCTCAGGGGATCCTCTGGGGCCAACGTCCTGACTTTC	CASSRPLRGSSGANVLTF
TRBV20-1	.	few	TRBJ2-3	TGCAGTGCTAGAGATCTGACTGGACCCACAGATACGCAGTATTTT	CSARDLTGPTDTQYF
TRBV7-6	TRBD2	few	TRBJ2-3	TGTGCCAGCAGCCACCGAGCTTGGACGGGGGGGCTCCCAGATACGCAGTATTTT	CASSHRAWTGGLPDTQYF
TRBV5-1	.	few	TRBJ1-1	TGCGCCAGCCGCCAGGGAATGACTGAAGCTTTCTTT	CASRQGMTEAFF
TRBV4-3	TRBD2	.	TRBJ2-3	TGCGCCAGCAGCCAAGATCCAGACCGGGACTACAACACAGATACGCAGTATTTT	CASSQDPDRDYNTDTQYF
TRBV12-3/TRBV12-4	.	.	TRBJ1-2	TGTGCCAGCAGTTTAGCGCTCCTAGGGACGGAGAATGGCTACACCTTC	CASSLALLGTENGYTF
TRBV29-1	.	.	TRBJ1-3	TGCAGCGTTGAAGCTGGAAACACCACATATTTT	CSVEAGNTTYF
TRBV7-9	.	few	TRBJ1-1	TGTGCCAGCAGCTTAGTTCCAAGCCTGAACACTGAAGCTTTCTTT	CASSLVPSLNTEAFF
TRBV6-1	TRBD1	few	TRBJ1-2	TGTGCCAGCCGGGAGACAGGGAGCTATGGCTACACCTTC	CASRETGSYGYTF
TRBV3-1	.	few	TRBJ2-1	TGTGCCAGCAGCCAAAACTACCTTGAGCAGTTCTTC	CASSQNYLEQFF
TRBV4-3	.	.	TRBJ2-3	TGCGCCAGCAGCCAAGGGTCCTCTCCGTATGCGGCTAAAGATACGCAGTATTTT	CASSQGSSPYAAKDTQYF
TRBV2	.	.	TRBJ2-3	TGTGCCAGCAGGGTTGACACAGATACGCAGTATTTT	CASRVDTDTQYF
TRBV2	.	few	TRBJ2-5	TGTGCCAGCAGTCGTTCGAACGGGTACCAAGAGACCCAGTACTTC	CASSRSNGYQETQYF
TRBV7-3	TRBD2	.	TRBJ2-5	TGTGCCAGCAGCCCTAGCGGGGGGGGTCCAGAGACCCAGTACTTC	CASSPSGGGPETQYF
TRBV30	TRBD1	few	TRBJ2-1	TGTGCCTGGGGACAGGGGGGAAATGAGCAGTTCTTC	CAWGQGGNEQFF
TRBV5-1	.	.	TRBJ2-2	TGCGCCAGCAGCTTGGACAGAGACCCGAACACCGGGGAGCTGTTTTTT	CASSLDRDPNTGELFF
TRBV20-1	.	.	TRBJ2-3	TGCAGTGCTAGACTCTGGGACCGCGTTCAAGATACGCAGTATTTT	CSARLWDRVQDTQYF
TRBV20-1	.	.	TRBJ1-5	TGCAGTGCTAGAGATCCCCTAGACAGTCAGCCCCAGCATTTT	CSARDPLDSQPQHF
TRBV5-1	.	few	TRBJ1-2	TGCGCCAGCAGCTTGGCCTTCGCGAACTATGGCTACACCTTC	CASSLAFANYGYTF
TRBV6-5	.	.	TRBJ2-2	TGTGCCACCTCTCGGGCCGGGGAGCTGTTTTTT	CATSRAGELFF
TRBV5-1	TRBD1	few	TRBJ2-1	TGCGCCAGCAGCTCAACAGGGGGCGGTGAGCAGTTCTTC	CASSSTGGGEQFF
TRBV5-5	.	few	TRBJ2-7	TGTGCCAGCAGCTTCCGCTGGGGGGCACGGGAGCAGTACTTC	CASSFRWGAREQYF
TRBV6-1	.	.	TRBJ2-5	TGTGCCAGCAGCTCCCGGTCGCGGGCCTACTCTTACCAAGAGACCCAGTACTTC	CASSSRSRAYSYQETQYF
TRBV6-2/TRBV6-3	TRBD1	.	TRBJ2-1	TGTGCCAGCAGTTACTCGAGGTACAGGGGGCCTATTCCCTACAATGAGCAGTTCTTC	CASSYSRYRGPIPYNEQFF
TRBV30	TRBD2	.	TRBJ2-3	TGTGCCTGGAGTACGGGGGGATCGGGCACAGATACGCAGTATTTT	CAWSTGGSGTDTQYF
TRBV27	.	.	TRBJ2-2	TGTGCCAGCAGTTTTGTATGGCAGACCGGGGAGCTGTTTTTT	CASSFVWQTGELFF
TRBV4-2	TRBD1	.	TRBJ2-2	TGTGCCAGCAGCCAAGATAGGACAGGGGGGTTTAAGGGGGAGCTGTTTTTT	CASSQDRTGGFKGELFF
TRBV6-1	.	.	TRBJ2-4	TGTGCCAGCAGGGGCCTCGACATGGTAGCCAAAAACATTCAGTACTTC	CASRGLDMVAKNIQYF
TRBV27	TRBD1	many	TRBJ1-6	TGTGCCAGCAACCCTAACCCGGGACAGGGACATTCACCCCTCCACTTT	CASNPNPGQGHSPLHF
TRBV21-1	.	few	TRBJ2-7	TGTGCCAGCAGTCGGACAGGGTTTCGCTACGAGCAGTACTTC	CASSRTGFRYEQYF
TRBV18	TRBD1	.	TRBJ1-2	TGTGCCAGCTCCCGGCAGAGTGGACAGGGACGTGATGGCTACACCTTC	CASSRQSGQGRDGYTF
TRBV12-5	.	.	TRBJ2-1	TGTGCTAGTGGTTTCGGACCCGGCTCCTACAATGAGCAGTTCTTC	CASGFGPGSYNEQFF
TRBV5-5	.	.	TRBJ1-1	TGTGCCAGCGGCACAACAGGGTACACTGAAGCTTTCTTT	CASGTTGYTEAFF
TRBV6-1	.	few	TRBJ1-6	TGTGCCAGCACCGTTTGGGGTCAAGATTCACCCCTCCACTTT	CASTVWGQDSPLHF
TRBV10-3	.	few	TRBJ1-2	TGTGCCATCAGTGTGGTGGTTGACGACTATGGCTACACCTTC	CAISVVVDDYGYTF
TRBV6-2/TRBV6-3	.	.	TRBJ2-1	TGTGCCAGCAGTTACGGGGAATCCTACAATGAGCAGTTCTTC	CASSYGESYNEQFF
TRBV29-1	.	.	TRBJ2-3	TGCAGCGTTGATTTTGGCACAGATACGCAGTATTTT	CSVDFGTDTQYF
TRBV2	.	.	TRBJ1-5	TGTGCCAGCACCAGCGATAATCAGCCCCAGCATTTT	CASTSDNQPQHF
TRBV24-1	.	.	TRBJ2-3	TGTGCCACCAGTGAGTACATGTCAGATACGCAGTATTTT	CATSEYMSDTQYF
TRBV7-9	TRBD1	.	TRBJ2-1	TGTGCCTCCATCGGGACAGCTTACAATGAGCAGTTCTTC	CASIGTAYNEQFF